This passage covers 14 T cell receptor beta chains from one sample sequenced in a study of neoadjuvant anti-PD-1 for oral cavity cancer. The assay was immunoSEQ multiplex PCR, and TCRdb's table has in-frame clones only and misses some. The data contain over 14,000 clones, about 69% of them seen just once; the ten biggest clones take up 2.5% to 3%. This specimen was PBMCs, taken before nivolumab (anti-PD-1) treatment. The receptor set was obtained from a person aged 40-85 years with oral cavity squamous cell carcinoma.

The chain uses TRBV7-8 and TRBJ2-1; 7 bases line up with TRBD2. V lost 5 bases to trimming and J lost 10 bases; unmatched junction nucleotides: 5. This CDR3 spans 12 amino acids. The V gene's germline CDR1 is SGHVS and CDR2 FQNEAQ. The CDR3: CASSGRGDEQFF. CDR3 nucleotide sequence: TGTGCCAGCAGCGGTCGGGGGGACGAGCAGTTCTTC. Using reference TRBV7-8 and TRBJ2-1 for the parts outside the CDR3, the full variable domain is GAGVSQSPRYKVAKRGQDVALRCDPISGHVSLFWYQQALGQGPEFLTYFQNEAQLDKSGLPSDRFFAERPEGSVSTLKIQRTQQEDSAVYLCASSGRGDEQFFGPGTRLTVL.

The gene calls are TRBV14 and TRBJ2-1, with TRBD2 as a possible D gene (5 bases). Trimming stripped 4 bases from V and 6 bases from J, with 10 bases between. CDR1 and CDR2 (germline): SGHDN, FVKESK. The CDR3 length is 13 residues. CDR3 sequence (DNA): TGTGCCAGCAGCCGCCATACTAGCAATGAGCAGTTCTTC. Amino acids: CASSRHTSNEQFF.

The chain has TRBV7-6 and TRBJ2-2; D may correspond to TRBD1 or TRBD2 (5 bases each). Trimming removed 5 bases at V and 6 bases at J, with 16 bases between. Looked up from germline, CDR1 is SGHVS and CDR2 is FNYEAQ. This CDR3 comprises 15 residues. The CDR3 nucleotides are TGTGCCAGCAGCACCGGGACCCTAGGGGCCGGGGAGCTGTTTTTT. Translated, it gives CASSTGTLGAGELFF.

V usage is TRBV2 and J usage is TRBJ2-3, with D tentatively TRBD1 (6 bases). V lost 5 bases and J lost 6, with 9 bases in between. The CDR3 length is 12 residues. Germline-derived CDR1 and CDR2 are SNHLY and FYNNEI. CDR3 residues: CASSTQGDTQYF. The CDR3 DNA reads as TGTGCCAGCAGTACTCAGGGGGATACGCAGTATTTT.

This clone has a handful of counts. This sequence joins TRBV27 and TRBJ1-5; D perhaps matches TRBD1 (5 bases). Germline CDR1 and CDR2: MNHEY and SMNVEV (reference sequence). The CDR3 runs to 13 residues. The V end was cut by 3 bases, the J end by 9 bases, with 12 bases between. CDR3 sequence reads: CASSFGAQTPQHF. Written as DNA, the CDR3 is TGTGCCAGCAGTTTCGGGGCCCAAACGCCCCAGCATTTT.

This clone was detected once. CDR3 region: CASSFVYENTEAFF. The CDR3 DNA reads as TGTGCCAGCAGCTTTGTTTACGAGAACACTGAAGCTTTCTTT. The chain uses TRBV11-3 and TRBJ1-1, with D unclear. The CDR3 has 14 residues. The germline CDR1 and CDR2 sequences are SGHNT and YENEEA. The germline V and J ends were trimmed by 3 bases and 1 base, with 9 bases remaining between them.

J is TRBJ1-6 and V is TRBV11-2; 7 nucleotides align to TRBD1. This CDR3 has 14 amino acids. Germline CDR1 reads SGHAT; CDR2 reads FQNNGV. Unmatched junction bases numbered 7, after V lost 7 bases and J lost 7 bases. CDR3 bases: TGTGCCAGCACCTTGGGACAGAAGAATTCACCCCTCCACTTT. It encodes CASTLGQKNSPLHF.

The V call is TRBV6-1, the J call TRBJ1-5; D is undetermined. CDR3 length equals 13 residues. Germline-derived CDR1 and CDR2 are MNHNS and SASEGT. Trimming took off 1 base at V and 6 bases at J, with 7 bases between the two ends. The chain's CDR3 is CASSEVGVQPQHF. The CDR3 DNA sequence: TGTGCCAGCAGTGAAGTCGGGGTTCAGCCCCAGCATTTT.

This clone has a single count. The chain joins TRBV19 to TRBJ2-5; D gene unclear. Germline assignment: CDR1 LNHDA and CDR2 SQIVND (reference sequence). V lost 4 bases and J 1 base, leaving 7 bases between the germline ends. The CDR3 totals 13 residues. DNA of the CDR3: TGTGCCAGTAGTAGGTCCATCCAAGAGACCCAGTACTTC. Translated: CASSRSIQETQYF.

The gene calls are TRBV9 and TRBJ2-6; D gene unclear. This CDR3 contains 17 residues. Trimming shortened V by 0 bases and J by 0 bases, and 10 bases separated the two germline ends. Germline V CDR1 and CDR2: SGDLS, YYNGEE. The CDR3 region has the DNA TGTGCCAGCAGCGTAGTTGCGTCGGCCTCTGGGGCCAACGTCCTGACTTTC. Translation: CASSVVASASGANVLTF.

The gene calls are TRBV5-1 and TRBJ1-3; the D is unclear. Germline V gene sequence: CDR1 SGHRS, CDR2 YFSETQ. Trimming removed 2 bases at V and 3 bases at J, with 9 bases between. The CDR3 has 14 residues. The CDR3 loop reads CASSFTFYGNTIYF. Here the CDR3 DNA reads TGCGCCAGCAGCTTCACTTTTTATGGAAACACCATATATTTT.

The chain combines TRBV7-9 with TRBJ2-5; D gene unclear. CDR1 is SEHNR, CDR2 FQNEAQ, per germline (reference sequence). The CDR3 contains 12 residues. Trimming shortened V by 1 base and J by 7 bases, and 7 bases separated the two germline ends. The CDR3 is CASSLDSGTQYF. In DNA, the CDR3 is TGTGCCAGCAGCTTAGATTCCGGGACCCAGTACTTC.

The chain has TRBV4-2 and TRBJ2-2; 8 bases map to TRBD2. The CDR3 is 17 residues long. Germline V CDR1 and CDR2: LGHNA, YNFKEQ. J gave up 4 bases and V 2 bases, and 9 bases lay outside the gene matches. The CDR3 DNA reads TGTGCCAGCAGCCAACCGGGACTAGGGCCCTCCACCGGGGAGCTGTTTTTT. Translated: CASSQPGLGPSTGELFF.

The chain uses TRBV7-2 and TRBJ1-1; D unresolved. The CDR3 totals 15 residues. V dropped 7 bases and J dropped 3 bases, with 18 bases sitting between them. CDR1 and CDR2 from the germline V gene are SGHTA and FQGNSA. CDR3 coding DNA: TGTGCCAGCACCCACCTAGAGTGGGAGGACACTGAAGCTTTCTTT. Its translation: CASTHLEWEDTEAFF.